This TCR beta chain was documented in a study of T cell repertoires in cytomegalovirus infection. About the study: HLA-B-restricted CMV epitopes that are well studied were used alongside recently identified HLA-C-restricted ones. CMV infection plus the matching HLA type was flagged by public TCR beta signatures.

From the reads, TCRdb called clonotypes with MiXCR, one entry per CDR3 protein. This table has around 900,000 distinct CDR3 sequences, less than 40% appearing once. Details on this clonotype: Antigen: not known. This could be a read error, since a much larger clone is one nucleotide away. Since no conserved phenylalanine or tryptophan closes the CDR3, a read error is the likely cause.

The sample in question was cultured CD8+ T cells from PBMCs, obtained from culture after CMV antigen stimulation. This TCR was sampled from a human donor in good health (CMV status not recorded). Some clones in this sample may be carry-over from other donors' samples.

CDR3 loop: CASRRQGGQETQYS. As DNA, the CDR3 is TGTGCCAGCAGACGACAGGGGGGACAAGAGACCCAGTACTCC. J is TRBJ2-5 and V is TRBV12-3 or TRBV12-4; TRBD1 aligns across 9 bases. This CDR3 spans 14 amino acids. The J segment lost 2 bases and the V segment lost 6 bases, leaving 4 bases of the junction unmatched.